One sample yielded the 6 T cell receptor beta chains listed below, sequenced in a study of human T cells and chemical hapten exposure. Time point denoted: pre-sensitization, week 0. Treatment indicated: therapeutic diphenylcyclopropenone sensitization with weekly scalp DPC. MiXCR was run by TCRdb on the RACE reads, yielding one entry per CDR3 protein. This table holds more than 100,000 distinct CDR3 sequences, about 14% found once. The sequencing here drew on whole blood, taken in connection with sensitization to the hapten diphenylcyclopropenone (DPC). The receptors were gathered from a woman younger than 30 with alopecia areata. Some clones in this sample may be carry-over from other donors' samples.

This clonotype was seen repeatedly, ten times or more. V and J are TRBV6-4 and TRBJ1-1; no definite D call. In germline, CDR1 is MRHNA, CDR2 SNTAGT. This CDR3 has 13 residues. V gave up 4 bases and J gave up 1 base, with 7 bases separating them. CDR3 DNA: TGTGCCAGCAGTGCGTCTTCGAACACTGAAGCTTTCTTT. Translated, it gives CASSASSNTEAFF.

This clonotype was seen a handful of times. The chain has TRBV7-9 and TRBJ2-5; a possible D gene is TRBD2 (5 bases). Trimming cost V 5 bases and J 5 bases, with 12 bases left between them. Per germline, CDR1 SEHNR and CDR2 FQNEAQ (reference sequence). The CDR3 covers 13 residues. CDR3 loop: CASSVITGETQYF. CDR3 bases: TGTGCCAGCAGCGTGATCACGGGGGAGACCCAGTACTTC.

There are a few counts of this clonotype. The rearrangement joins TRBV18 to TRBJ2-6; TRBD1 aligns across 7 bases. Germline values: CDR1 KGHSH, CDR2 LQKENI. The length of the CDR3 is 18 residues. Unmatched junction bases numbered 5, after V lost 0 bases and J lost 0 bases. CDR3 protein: CASSPPRDRSSGANVLTF. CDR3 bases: TGTGCCAGCTCACCACCCCGGGACAGAAGCTCTGGGGCCAACGTCCTGACTTTC.

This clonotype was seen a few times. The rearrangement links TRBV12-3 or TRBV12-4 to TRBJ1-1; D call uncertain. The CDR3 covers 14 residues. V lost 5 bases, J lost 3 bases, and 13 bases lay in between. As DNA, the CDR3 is TGTGCCAGCAGTCCGGGCCCGACGGACACTGAAGCTTTCTTT. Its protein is CASSPGPTDTEAFF.

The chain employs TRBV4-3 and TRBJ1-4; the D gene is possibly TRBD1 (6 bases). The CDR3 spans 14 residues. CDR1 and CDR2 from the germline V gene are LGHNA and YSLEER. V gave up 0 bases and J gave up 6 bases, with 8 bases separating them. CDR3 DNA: TGCGCCAGCAGCCAAGAAAACAGGGATGAAAAACTGTTTTTT. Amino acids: CASSQENRDEKLFF.

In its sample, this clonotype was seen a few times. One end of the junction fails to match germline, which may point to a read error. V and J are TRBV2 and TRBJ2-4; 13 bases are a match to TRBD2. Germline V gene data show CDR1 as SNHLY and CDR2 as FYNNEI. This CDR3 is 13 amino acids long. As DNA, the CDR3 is TGTGCCAGCAGCACGACTAGCGGGGGGCCCCCTAGCTTC. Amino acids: CASSTTSGGPPSF. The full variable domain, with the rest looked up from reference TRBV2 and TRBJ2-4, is EPEVTQTPSHQVTQMGQEVILRCVPISNHLYFYWYRQILGQKVEFLVSFYNNEISEKSEIFDDQFSVERPDGSNFTLKIRSTKLEDSAMYFCASSTTSGGPPSFGAGTRLSVL.